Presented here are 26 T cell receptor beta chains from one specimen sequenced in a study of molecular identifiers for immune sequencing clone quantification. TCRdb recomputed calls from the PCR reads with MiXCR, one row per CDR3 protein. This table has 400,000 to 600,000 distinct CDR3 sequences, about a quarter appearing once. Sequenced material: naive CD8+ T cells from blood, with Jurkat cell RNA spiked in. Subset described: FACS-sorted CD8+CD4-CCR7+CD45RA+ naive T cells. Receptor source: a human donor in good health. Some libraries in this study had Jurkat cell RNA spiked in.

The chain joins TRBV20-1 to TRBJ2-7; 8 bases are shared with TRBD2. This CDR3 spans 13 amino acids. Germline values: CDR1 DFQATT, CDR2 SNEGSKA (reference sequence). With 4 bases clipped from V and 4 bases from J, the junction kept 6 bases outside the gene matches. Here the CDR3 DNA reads TGCAGTGCTACCGCGGGGGGTCTTTACGAGCAGTACTTC. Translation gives CSATAGGLYEQYF.

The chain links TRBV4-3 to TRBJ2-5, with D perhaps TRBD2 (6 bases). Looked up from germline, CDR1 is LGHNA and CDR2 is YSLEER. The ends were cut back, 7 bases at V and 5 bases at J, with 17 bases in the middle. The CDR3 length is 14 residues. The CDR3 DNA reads TGCGCCAGCAACCCGCACGGACGGGGGGAGACCCAGTACTTC. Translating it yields CASNPHGRGETQYF.

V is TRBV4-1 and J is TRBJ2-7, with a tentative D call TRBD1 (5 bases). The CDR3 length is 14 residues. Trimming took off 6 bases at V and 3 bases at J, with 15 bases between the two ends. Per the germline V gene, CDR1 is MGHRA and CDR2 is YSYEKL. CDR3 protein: CASRSSQGGYEQYF. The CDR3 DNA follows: TGCGCCAGCAGATCATCCCAGGGCGGCTACGAGCAGTACTTC.

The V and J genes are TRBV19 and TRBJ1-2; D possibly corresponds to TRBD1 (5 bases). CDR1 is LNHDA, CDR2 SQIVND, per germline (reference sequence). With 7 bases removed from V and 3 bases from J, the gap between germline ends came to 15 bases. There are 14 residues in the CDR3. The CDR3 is CASTRGSDYYGYTF. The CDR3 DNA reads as TGTGCCAGTACAAGGGGATCAGACTACTATGGCTACACCTTC.

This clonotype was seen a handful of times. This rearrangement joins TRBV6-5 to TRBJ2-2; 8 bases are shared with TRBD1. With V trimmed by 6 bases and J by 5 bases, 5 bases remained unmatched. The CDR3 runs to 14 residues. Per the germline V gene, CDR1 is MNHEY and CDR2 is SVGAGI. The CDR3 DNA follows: TGTGCCAGCAGGCAGGGGGCAGGTACCGGGGAGCTGTTTTTT. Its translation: CASRQGAGTGELFF.

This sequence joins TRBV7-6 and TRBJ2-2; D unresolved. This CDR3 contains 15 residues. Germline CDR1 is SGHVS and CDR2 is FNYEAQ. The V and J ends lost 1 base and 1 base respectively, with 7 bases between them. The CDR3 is CASSLVTQNTGELFF. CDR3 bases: TGTGCCAGCAGCTTAGTAACTCAGAACACCGGGGAGCTGTTTTTT. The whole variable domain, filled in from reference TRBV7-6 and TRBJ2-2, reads GAGVSQSPRYKVTKRGQDVALRCDPISGHVSLYWYRQALGQGPEFLTYFNYEAQQDKSGLPNDRFSAERPEGSISTLTIQRTEQRDSAMYRCASSLVTQNTGELFFGEGSRLTVL.

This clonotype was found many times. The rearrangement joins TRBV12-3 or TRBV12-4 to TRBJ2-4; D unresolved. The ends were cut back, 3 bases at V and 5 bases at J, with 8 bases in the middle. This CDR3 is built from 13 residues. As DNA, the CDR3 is TGTGCCAGCAGTTTCGACCAGGAAAACATTCAGTACTTC. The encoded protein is CASSFDQENIQYF.

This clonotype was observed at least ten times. This CDR3 reads CASSQWTAQKLYGYTF. CDR3 in DNA: TGCGCCAGCAGCCAATGGACGGCCCAGAAACTCTATGGCTACACCTTC. The V call is TRBV4-3, the J call TRBJ1-2; unclear D gene. Germline CDR1 LGHNA, CDR2 YSLEER. Trimming shortened V by 2 bases and J by 4 bases, and 17 bases separated the two germline ends. The CDR3 is 16 residues long.

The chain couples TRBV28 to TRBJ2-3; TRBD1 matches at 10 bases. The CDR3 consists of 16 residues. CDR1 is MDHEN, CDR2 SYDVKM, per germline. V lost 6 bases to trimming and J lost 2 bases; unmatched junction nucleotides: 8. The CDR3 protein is CASREEGQGFTDTQYF. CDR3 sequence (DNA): TGTGCCAGCAGGGAAGAGGGACAGGGGTTCACAGATACGCAGTATTTT.

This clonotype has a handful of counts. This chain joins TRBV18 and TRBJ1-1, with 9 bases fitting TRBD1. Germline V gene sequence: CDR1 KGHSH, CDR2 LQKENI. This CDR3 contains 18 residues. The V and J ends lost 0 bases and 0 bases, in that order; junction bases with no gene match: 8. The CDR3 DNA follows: TGTGCCAGCTCACCACCTTGGAACAGGGGGCAAGTGAACACTGAAGCTTTCTTT. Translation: CASSPPWNRGQVNTEAFF.

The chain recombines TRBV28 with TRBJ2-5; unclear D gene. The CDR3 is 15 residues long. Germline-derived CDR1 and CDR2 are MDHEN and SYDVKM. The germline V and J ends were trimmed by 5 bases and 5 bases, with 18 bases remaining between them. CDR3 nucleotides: TGTGCCAGCAGTCCAGGCTTGCTCCAGAGGGAGACCCAGTACTTC. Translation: CASSPGLLQRETQYF.

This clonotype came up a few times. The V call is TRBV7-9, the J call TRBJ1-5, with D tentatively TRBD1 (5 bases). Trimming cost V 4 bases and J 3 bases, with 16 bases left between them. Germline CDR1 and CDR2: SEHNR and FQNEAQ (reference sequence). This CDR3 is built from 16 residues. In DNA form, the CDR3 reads TGTGCCAGCAGCTCTAGCGCCAGGGCCTCCAATCAGCCCCAGCATTTT. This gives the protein CASSSSARASNQPQHF.

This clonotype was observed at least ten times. The chain's CDR3 is CASSDRFRADTQYF. The CDR3 DNA sequence: TGTGCCAGCAGTGACAGGTTCCGGGCAGATACGCAGTATTTT. The chain combines TRBV2 with TRBJ2-3, with D unclear. The CDR3 loop spans 14 amino acids. Germline V CDR1 and CDR2: SNHLY, FYNNEI. Trimming left V 3 bases short and J 4 bases short, with 11 bases between.

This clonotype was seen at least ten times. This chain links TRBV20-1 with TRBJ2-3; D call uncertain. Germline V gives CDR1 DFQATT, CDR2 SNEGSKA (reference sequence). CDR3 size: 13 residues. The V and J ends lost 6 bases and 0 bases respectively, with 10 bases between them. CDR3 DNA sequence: TGCAGTGCCAGACCAGAAAGCACAGATACGCAGTATTTT. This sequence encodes CSARPESTDTQYF.

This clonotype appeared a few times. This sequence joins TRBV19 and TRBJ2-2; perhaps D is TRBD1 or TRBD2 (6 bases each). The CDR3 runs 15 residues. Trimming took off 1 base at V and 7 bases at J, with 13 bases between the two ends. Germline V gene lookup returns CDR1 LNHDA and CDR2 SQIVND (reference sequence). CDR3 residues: CASSIVRGPDGELFF. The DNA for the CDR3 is TGTGCCAGTAGTATAGTTCGGGGGCCGGACGGGGAGCTGTTTTTT.

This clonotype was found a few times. CDR3 protein: CASSQVRGRAGELFF. CDR3 nucleotides: TGTGCCAGCAGCCAAGTCAGGGGGCGCGCCGGGGAGCTGTTTTTT. V is TRBV14 and J is TRBJ2-2; 8 bases are shared with TRBD1. The V segment lost 1 base and the J segment 6 bases; nucleotides outside the gene matches: 4. This CDR3 comprises 15 residues. The germline gives CDR1 SGHDN, CDR2 FVKESK.

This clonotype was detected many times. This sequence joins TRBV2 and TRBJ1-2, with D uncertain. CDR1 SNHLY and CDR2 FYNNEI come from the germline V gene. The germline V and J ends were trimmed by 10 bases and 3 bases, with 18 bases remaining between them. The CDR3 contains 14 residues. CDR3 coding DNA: TGTGCCAACTTAGAGACACAAGATTACTATGGCTACACCTTC. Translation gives CANLETQDYYGYTF.

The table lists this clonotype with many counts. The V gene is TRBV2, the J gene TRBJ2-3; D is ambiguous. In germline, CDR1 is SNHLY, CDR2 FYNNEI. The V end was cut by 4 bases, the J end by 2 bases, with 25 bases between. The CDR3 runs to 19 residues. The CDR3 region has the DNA TGTGCCAGCAGTGGGCTAATTACCTCGGCTCGCCCAAACACAGATACGCAGTATTTT. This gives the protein CASSGLITSARPNTDTQYF.

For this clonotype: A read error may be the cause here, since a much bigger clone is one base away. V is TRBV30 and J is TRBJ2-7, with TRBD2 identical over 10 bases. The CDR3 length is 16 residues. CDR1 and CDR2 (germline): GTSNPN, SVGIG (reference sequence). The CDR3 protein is CDWSASLAGATYEQYF. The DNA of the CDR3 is TGTGACTGGAGTGCGAGTCTAGCGGGGGCAACCTACGAGCAGTACTTC. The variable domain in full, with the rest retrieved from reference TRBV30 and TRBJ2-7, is SQTIHQWPATLVQPVGSPLSLECTVEGTSNPNLYWYRQAAGRGLQLLFYSVGIGQISSEVPQNLSASRPQDRQFILSSKKLLLSDSGFYLCDWSASLAGATYEQYFGPGTRLTVT.

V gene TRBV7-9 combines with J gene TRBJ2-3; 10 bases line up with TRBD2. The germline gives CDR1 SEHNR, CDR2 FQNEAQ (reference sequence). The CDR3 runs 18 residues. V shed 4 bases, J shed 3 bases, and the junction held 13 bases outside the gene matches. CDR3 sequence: CASSSGTSAIPMTDTQYF. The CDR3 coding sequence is TGTGCCAGCAGCTCCGGGACTAGCGCAATCCCAATGACAGATACGCAGTATTTT.

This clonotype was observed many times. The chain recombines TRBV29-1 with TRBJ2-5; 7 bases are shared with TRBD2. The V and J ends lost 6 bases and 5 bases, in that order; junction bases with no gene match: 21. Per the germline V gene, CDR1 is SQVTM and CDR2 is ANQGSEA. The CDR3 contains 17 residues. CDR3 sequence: CSVGGLKTGRPSETQYF. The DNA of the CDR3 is TGCAGCGTGGGGGGGTTAAAAACGGGACGCCCCAGCGAGACCCAGTACTTC.

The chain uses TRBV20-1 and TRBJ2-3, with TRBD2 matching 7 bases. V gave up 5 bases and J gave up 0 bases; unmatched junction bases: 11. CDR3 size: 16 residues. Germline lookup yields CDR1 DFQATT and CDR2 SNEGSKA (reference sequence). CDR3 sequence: CSAGKTERDSTDTQYF. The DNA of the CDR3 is TGCAGTGCTGGAAAAACAGAGCGGGATAGCACAGATACGCAGTATTTT.

CDR3 nucleotide sequence: TGTGCCAGCAGGACTTGGGCGGGGGGGCCAACAGATACGCAGTATTTT. Encoded protein: CASRTWAGGPTDTQYF. V and J are TRBV27 and TRBJ2-3; 9 bases agree with TRBD2. The CDR3 contains 16 residues. The germline V gene encodes CDR1 MNHEY and CDR2 SMNVEV (reference sequence). Trimming cost V 6 bases and J 3 bases; bases outside gene matches: 10.

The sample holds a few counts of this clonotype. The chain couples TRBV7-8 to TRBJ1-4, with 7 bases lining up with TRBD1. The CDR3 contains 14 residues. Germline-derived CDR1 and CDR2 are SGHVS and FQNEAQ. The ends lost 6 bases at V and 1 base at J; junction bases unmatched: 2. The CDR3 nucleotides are TGTGCCAGCAGGGGGGACAGAACTAATGAAAAACTGTTTTTT. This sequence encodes CASRGDRTNEKLFF.

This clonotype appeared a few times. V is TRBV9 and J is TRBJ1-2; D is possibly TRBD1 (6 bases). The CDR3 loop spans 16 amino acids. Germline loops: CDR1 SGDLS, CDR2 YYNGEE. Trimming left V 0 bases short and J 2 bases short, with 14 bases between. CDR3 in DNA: TGTGCCAGCAGCGTAGGTTCACAGGGACCAAACTATGGCTACACCTTC. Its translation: CASSVGSQGPNYGYTF.

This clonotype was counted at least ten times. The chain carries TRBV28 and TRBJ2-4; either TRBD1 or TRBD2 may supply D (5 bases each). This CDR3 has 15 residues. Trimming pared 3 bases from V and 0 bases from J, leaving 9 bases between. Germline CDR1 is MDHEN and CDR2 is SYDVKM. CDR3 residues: CASSFRGVAKNIQYF. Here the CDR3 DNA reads TGTGCCAGCAGTTTTCGGGGCGTAGCCAAAAACATTCAGTACTTC.